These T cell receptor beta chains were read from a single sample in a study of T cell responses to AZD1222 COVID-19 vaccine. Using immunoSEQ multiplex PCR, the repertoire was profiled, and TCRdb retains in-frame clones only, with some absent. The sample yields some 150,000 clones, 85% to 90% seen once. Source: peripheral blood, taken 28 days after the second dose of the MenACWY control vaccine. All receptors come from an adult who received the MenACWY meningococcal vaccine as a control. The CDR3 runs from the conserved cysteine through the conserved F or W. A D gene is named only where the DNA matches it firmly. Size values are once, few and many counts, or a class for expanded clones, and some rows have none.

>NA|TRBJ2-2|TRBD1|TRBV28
CATIPTPGQLYSTGELFF
TGTGCCACCATCCCTACTCCGGGACAGTTATATTCCACCGGGGAGCTGTTTTTT
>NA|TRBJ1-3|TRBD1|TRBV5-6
CASSFTGVGNTIYF
TGTGCCAGCAGCTTCACAGGGGTTGGAAACACCATATATTTT
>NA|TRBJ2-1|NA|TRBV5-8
CASRGDEQFF
TGTGCCAGCAGAGGGGATGAGCAGTTCTTC
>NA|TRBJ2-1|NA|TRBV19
CARVYNEQFF
TGTGCCAGGGTTTACAATGAGCAGTTCTTC
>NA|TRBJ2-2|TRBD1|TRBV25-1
CASSGQGVGTGELFF
TGTGCCAGCAGTGGACAGGGAGTTGGGACCGGGGAGCTGTTTTTT
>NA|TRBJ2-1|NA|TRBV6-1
CASSEAAVGYNEQFF
TGTGCCAGCAGTGAAGCGGCAGTCGGATACAATGAGCAGTTCTTC
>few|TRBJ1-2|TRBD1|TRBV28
CASSPGQGANYGYTF
TGTGCCAGCAGCCCGGGACAGGGGGCTAACTATGGCTACACCTTC
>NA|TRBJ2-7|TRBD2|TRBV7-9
CASSFVTGGSYEQYF
TGTGCCAGCAGCTTTGTGACGGGAGGCTCCTACGAGCAGTACTTC
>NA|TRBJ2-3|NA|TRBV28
CASRGSAASTDTQYF
TGTGCCAGCAGGGGTAGTGCAGCTAGTACAGATACGCAGTATTTT
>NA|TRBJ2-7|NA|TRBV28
CASSPGRSYEQYF
TGTGCCAGCAGCCCAGGACGTTCCTACGAGCAGTACTTC
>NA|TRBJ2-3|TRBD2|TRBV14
CASSPGTSGRHLAAADTQYF
TGTGCCAGCAGCCCGGGGACTAGCGGGCGGCATCTCGCTGCGGCAGATACGCAGTATTTT
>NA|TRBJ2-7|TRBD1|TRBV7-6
CASSLGPGQGTYEQYF
TGTGCCAGCAGCTTAGGGCCGGGACAGGGAACCTACGAGCAGTACTTC
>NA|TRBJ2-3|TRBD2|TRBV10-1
CASSAGTSGRRDTQYF
TGCGCCAGCAGTGCCGGGACTAGCGGGAGGCGGGATACGCAGTATTTT
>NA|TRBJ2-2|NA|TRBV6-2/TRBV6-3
CASSSRRGGELFF
TGTGCCAGCAGTTCTAGGAGGGGTGGGGAGCTGTTTTTT
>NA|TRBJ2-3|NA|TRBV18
CASSPRELKGADTQYF
TGTGCCAGCTCACCGAGGGAACTCAAGGGGGCAGATACGCAGTATTTT
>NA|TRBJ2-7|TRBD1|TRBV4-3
CASSQDPGQGKEYF
TGCGCCAGCAGCCAAGATCCGGGACAGGGAAAGGAGTACTTC
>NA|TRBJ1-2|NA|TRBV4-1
CASSQMVGRLVEGYTF
TGCGCCAGCAGCCAGATGGTAGGCAGGTTGGTTGAGGGCTACACCTTC
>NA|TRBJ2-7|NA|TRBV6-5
CASSSLSGSGTYEQYF
TGTGCCAGCAGTTCCCTGAGCGGTTCTGGGACCTACGAGCAGTACTTC
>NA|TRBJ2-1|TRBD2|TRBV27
CASSKLAGVGNEQFF
TGTGCCAGCAGTAAACTAGCGGGAGTCGGCAATGAGCAGTTCTTC
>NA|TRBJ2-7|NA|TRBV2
CASIIPDVMGEQYF
TGTGCCAGCATAATTCCAGACGTGATGGGGGAGCAGTACTTC
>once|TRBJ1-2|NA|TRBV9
CASSVEHGRVSGYTF
TGTGCCAGCAGCGTAGAGCATGGCAGGGTGTCTGGCTACACCTTC
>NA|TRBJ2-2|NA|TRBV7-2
CASSPRNTGELFF
TGTGCCAGCAGCCCTCGTAATACCGGGGAGCTGTTTTTT
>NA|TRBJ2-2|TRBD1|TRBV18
CASSPSLGQGAKNTGELFF
TGTGCCAGCTCACCAAGTCTGGGACAGGGAGCGAAGAACACCGGGGAGCTGTTTTTT
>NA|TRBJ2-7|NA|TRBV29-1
CSPGPDKGKISYEQYF
TGCAGCCCTGGCCCGGATAAGGGTAAGATTTCCTACGAGCAGTACTTC
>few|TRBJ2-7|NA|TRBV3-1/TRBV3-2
CASSQEFRRYEQYF
TGTGCCAGCAGCCAAGAATTTAGGAGATACGAGCAGTACTTC
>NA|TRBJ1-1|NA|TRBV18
CASSPGESAFF
TGTGCCAGCTCACCAGGGGAGTCAGCTTTCTTT
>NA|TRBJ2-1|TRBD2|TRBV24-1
CATSGSSGVPINNEQFF
TGTGCCACCAGTGGTTCGAGCGGGGTCCCCATTAACAATGAGCAGTTCTTC
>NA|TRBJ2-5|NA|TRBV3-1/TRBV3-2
CASSQPTSLETQYF
TGTGCCAGCAGCCAACCTACTAGCTTGGAGACCCAGTACTTC
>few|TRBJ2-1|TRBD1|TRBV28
CASSWPGQGAHEQFF
TGTGCCAGCAGTTGGCCGGGACAGGGGGCCCATGAGCAGTTCTTC
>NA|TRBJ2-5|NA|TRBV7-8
CASSLGTPSQETQYF
TGTGCCAGCAGCTTGGGCACGCCGAGTCAAGAGACCCAGTACTTC
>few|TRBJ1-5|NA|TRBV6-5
CASSYSRRGNQPQHF
TGTGCCAGCAGTTACTCGAGAAGGGGCAATCAGCCCCAGCATTTT
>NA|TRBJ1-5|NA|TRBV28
CASSFQGRGTPYQPQHF
TGTGCCAGCAGTTTTCAGGGGCGGGGAACCCCCTATCAGCCCCAGCATTTT
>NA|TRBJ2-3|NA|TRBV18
CASSPRITGLTDTQYF
TGTGCCAGCTCACCACGTATAACGGGACTCACAGATACGCAGTATTTT
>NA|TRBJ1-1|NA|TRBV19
CASSIWGGATMNTEAFF
TGTGCCAGTAGTATTTGGGGCGGGGCGACCATGAACACTGAAGCTTTCTTT
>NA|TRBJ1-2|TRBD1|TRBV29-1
CSVVVEAGQGDGYTF
TGCAGCGTTGTTGTCGAAGCAGGGCAGGGGGATGGCTACACCTTC
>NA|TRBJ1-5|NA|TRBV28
CASINPGGPGQPQHF
TGTGCCAGCATCAACCCCGGGGGGCCCGGGCAGCCCCAGCATTTT
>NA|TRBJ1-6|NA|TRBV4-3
CASSQDLGPRAVNSPLHF
TGCGCCAGCAGCCAAGATTTGGGACCCCGGGCCGTTAATTCACCCCTCCACTTT
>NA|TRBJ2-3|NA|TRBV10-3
CAISEGLGALTDTQYF
TGTGCCATCAGTGAAGGCCTAGGGGCCCTCACAGATACGCAGTATTTT
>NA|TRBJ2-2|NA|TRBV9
CASSVLSGRRTGELFF
TGTGCCAGCAGCGTATTGAGCGGCCGCCGCACCGGGGAGCTGTTTTTT
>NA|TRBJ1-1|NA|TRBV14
CASSLRPGPFFGMNTEAFF
TGTGCCAGCAGTCTTCGGCCGGGACCTTTCTTCGGAATGAACACTGAAGCTTTCTTT
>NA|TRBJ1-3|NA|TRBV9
CASSGQGNTIYF
TGTGCCAGCAGCGGACAGGGAAACACCATATATTTT